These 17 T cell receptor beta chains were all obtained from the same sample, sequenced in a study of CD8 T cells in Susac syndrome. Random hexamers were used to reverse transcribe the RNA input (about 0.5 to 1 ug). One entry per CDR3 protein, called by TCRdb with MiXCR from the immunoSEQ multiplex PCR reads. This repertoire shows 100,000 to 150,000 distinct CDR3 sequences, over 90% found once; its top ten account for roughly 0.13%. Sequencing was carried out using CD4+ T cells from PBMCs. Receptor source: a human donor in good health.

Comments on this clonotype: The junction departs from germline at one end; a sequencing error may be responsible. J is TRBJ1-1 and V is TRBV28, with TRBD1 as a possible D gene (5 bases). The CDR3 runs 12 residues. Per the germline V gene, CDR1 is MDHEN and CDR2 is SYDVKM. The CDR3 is CRVGAFGTEAFF. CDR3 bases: TGCAGGGTGGGCGCTTTCGGCACTGAAGCTTTCTTT. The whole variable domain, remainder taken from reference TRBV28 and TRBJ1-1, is DVKVTQSSRYLVKRTGEKVFLECVQDMDHENMFWYRQDPGLGLRLIYFSYDVKMKEKGDIPEGYSVSREKKERFSLILESASTNQTSMYLCRVGAFGTEAFFGQGTRLTVV.

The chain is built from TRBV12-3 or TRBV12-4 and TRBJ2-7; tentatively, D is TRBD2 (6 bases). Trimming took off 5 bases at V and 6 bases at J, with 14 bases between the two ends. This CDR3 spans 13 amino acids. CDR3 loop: CASSRRDSGEQYF. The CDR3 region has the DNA TGTGCCAGCAGTCGCAGGGACTCGGGCGAGCAGTACTTC.

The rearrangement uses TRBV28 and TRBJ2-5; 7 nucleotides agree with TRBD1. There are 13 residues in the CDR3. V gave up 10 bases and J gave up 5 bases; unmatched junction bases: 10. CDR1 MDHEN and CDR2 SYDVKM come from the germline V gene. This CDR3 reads CATRTGVGETQYF. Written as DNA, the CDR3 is TGTGCCACCCGAACAGGGGTGGGGGAGACCCAGTACTTC.

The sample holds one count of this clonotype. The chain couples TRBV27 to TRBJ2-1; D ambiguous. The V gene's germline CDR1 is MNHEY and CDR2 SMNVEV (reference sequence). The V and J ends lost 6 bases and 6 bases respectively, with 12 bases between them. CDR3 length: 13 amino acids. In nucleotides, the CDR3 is TGTGCCAGCAGCTTTTATGGCGGCAATGAGCAGTTCTTC. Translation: CASSFYGGNEQFF.

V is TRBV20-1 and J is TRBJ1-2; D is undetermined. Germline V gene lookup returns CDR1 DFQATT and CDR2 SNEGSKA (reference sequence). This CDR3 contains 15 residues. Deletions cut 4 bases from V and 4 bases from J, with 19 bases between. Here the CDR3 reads CSAKGIWRGGYGYTF. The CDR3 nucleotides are TGCAGTGCTAAAGGCATATGGCGGGGAGGCTATGGCTACACCTTC.

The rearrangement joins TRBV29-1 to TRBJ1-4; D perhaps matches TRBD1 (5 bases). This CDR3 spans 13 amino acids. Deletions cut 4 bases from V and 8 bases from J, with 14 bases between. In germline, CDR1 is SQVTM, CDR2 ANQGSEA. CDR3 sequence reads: CSVVRGVDEKLFF. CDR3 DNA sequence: TGCAGCGTTGTTCGGGGGGTTGACGAAAAACTGTTTTTT.

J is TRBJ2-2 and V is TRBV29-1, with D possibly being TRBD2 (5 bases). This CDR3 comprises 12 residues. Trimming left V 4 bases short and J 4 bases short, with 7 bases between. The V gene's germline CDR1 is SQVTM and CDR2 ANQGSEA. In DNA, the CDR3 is TGCAGCGTTGGAGGGAGCACCGGGGAGCTGTTTTTT. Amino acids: CSVGGSTGELFF.

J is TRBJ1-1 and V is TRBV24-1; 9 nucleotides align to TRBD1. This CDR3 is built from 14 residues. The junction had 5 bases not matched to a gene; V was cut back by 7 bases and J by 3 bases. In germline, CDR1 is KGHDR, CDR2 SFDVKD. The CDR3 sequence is CATSTGGAYTEAFF. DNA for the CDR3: TGTGCCACCAGCACAGGGGGCGCGTACACTGAAGCTTTCTTT.

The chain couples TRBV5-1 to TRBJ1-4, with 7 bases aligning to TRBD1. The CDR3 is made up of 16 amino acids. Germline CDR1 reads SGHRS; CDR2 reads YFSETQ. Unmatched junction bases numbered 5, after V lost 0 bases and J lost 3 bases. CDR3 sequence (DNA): TGCGCCAGCAGCTTGGCCCCGCAGGGGGCTAATGAAAAACTGTTTTTT. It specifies CASSLAPQGANEKLFF.

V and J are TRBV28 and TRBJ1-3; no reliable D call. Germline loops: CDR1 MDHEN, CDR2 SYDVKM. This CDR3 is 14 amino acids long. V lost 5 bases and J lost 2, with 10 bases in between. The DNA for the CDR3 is TGTGCCAGCAGTCCCAGGTTCACTGGAAACACCATATATTTT. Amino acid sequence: CASSPRFTGNTIYF.

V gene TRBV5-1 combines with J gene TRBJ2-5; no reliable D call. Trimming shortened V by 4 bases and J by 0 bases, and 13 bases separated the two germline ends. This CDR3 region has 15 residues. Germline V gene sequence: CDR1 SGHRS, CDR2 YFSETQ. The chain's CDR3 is CASSQGSQYQETQYF. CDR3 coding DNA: TGCGCCAGCAGCCAAGGTTCGCAGTACCAAGAGACCCAGTACTTC.

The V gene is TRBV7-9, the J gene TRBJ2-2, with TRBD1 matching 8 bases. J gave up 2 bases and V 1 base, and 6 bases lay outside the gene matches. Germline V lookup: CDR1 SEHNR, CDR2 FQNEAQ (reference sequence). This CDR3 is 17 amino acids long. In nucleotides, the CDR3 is TGTGCCAGCAGCTTAGTAGGACAGGGTCCAAACACCGGGGAGCTGTTTTTT. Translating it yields CASSLVGQGPNTGELFF. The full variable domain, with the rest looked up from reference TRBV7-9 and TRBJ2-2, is DTGVSQNPRHKITKRGQNVTFRCDPISEHNRLYWYRQTLGQGPEFLTYFQNEAQLEKSRLLSDRFSAERPKGSFSTLEIQRTEQGDSAMYLCASSLVGQGPNTGELFFGEGSRLTVL.

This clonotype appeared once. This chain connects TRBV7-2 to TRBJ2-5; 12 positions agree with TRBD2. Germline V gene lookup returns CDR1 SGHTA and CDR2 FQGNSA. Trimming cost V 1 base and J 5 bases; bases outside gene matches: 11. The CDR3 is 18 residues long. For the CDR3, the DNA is TGTGCCAGCAGCTTAGGGGTAGCTAGCGGGGGGGGATGGGAGACCCAGTACTTC. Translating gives CASSLGVASGGGWETQYF.

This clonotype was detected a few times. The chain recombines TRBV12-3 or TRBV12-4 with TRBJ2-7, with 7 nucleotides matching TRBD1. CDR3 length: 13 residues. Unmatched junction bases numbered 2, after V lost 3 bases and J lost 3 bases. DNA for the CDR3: TGTGCCAGCAGTTTGGGACAGTTCTACGAGCAGTACTTC. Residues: CASSLGQFYEQYF.

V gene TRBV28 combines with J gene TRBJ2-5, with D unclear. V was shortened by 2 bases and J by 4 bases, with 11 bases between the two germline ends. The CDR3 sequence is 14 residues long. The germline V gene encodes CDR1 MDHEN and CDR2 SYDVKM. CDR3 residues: CASSLTRERETQYF. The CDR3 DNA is TGTGCCAGCAGTTTAACCAGAGAAAGAGAGACCCAGTACTTC.

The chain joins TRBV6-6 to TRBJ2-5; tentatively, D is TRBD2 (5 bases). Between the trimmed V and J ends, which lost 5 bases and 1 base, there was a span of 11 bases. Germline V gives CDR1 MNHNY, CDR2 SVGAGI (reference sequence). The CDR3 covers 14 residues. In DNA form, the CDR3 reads TGTGCCAGCAGTCCCAGACTATCCCAAGAGACCCAGTACTTC. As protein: CASSPRLSQETQYF.

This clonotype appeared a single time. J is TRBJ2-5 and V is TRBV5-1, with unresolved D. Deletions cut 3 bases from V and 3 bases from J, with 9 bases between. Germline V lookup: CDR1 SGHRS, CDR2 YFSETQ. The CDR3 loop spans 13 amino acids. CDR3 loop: CASSYGPEETQYF. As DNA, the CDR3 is TGCGCCAGCAGCTACGGGCCAGAAGAGACCCAGTACTTC.